Shown below are 14 T cell receptor beta chains from a single sample sequenced in a study of cytomegalovirus exposure and HLA in healthy donors. The PCR had 60 Vbeta and 13 Jbeta primers. Assay: immunoSEQ multiplex PCR; the TCRdb copy retains only in-frame clones and omits some. The sample contains under 150,000 clones, 80% of which appear only once. Sequencing input: PBMCs. The receptors shown here come from a male donor in good health and CMV-seropositive.

This sequence joins TRBV9 and TRBJ2-7; tentatively, D is TRBD1 (6 bases). Germline V gene data show CDR1 as SGDLS and CDR2 as YYNGEE. V was pared by 1 base and J by 2 bases, with 22 bases between. This CDR3 has 18 residues. This chain's CDR3 is CASSVCASGTTEPYEQYF. The CDR3 region has the DNA TGTGCCAGCAGCGTATGCGCGTCCGGGACAACAGAGCCCTACGAGCAGTACTTC.

V and J are TRBV6-5 and TRBJ2-5, with 7 nucleotides matching TRBD2. Trimming cost V 5 bases and J 4 bases; bases outside gene matches: 4. The CDR3 length is 13 residues. Germline V CDR1 and CDR2: MNHEY, SVGAGI. DNA of the CDR3: TGTGCCAGCAGTCCAGCGGGACTAGAGACCCAGTACTTC. This codes for CASSPAGLETQYF.

The gene calls are TRBV6-6 and TRBJ2-3; perhaps TRBD2 as D (5 bases). Germline loops: CDR1 MNHNY, CDR2 SVGAGI (reference sequence). CDR3 length: 13 residues. Deletions cut 7 bases from V and 4 bases from J, with 12 bases between. CDR3 sequence (DNA): TGTGCCAGCACCCGGGGTTTGGCAGATACGCAGTATTTT. It yields the protein CASTRGLADTQYF.

This sequence joins TRBV2 and TRBJ2-3; 9 nucleotides align to TRBD1. This CDR3 region has 15 residues. V shed 5 bases and J 4 bases; nucleotides not matched to a gene: 7. Germline CDR1 and CDR2: SNHLY and FYNNEI. CDR3 bases: TGTGCCAGCAGTCGGGACAGGGTTGGGGCAGATACGCAGTATTTT. Translating it yields CASSRDRVGADTQYF.

V and J are TRBV28 and TRBJ1-4; D remains ambiguous. Germline-derived CDR1 and CDR2 are MDHEN and SYDVKM. Deletions cut 4 bases from V and 3 bases from J, with 6 bases between. This CDR3 comprises 13 residues. The CDR3 region is CASSSPANEKLFF. CDR3 DNA sequence: TGTGCCAGCAGTTCGCCGGCTAATGAAAAACTGTTTTTT.

The rearrangement uses TRBV2 and TRBJ2-3; 9 positions agree with TRBD2. In germline, CDR1 is SNHLY, CDR2 FYNNEI. V lost 5 bases to trimming and J lost 1 base; unmatched junction nucleotides: 13. CDR3 length equals 18 residues. In DNA form, the CDR3 reads TGTGCCAGCAGTCTCCCGGGGGCGGGGGGGCGGGGCACAGATACGCAGTATTTT. As protein: CASSLPGAGGRGTDTQYF.

This clone occurred once. This chain links TRBV28 with TRBJ2-6; TRBD1 agrees at 7 bases. The germline CDR1 and CDR2 sequences are MDHEN and SYDVKM. The V gene end was trimmed by 1 base and the J gene end by 5 bases; junction bases not matched to a gene: 2. The CDR3 has 15 amino acids. The CDR3 coding sequence is TGTGCCAGCAGTTTATTGGACAGGAGGGCCAACGTCCTGACTTTC. Protein product: CASSLLDRRANVLTF. Together with reference TRBV28 and TRBJ2-6, the CDR3 gives the full variable domain: DVKVTQSSRYLVKRTGEKVFLECVQDMDHENMFWYRQDPGLGLRLIYFSYDVKMKEKGDIPEGYSVSREKKERFSLILESASTNQTSMYLCASSLLDRRANVLTFGAGSRLTVL.

The CDR3 DNA reads TGCGCCAGCAGCTATAGAGGGGGCTCGGACACTGAAGCTTTCTTT. This codes for CASSYRGGSDTEAFF. The chain has TRBV4-1 and TRBJ1-1, with TRBD1 matching 7 bases. The CDR3 is made up of 15 amino acids. Germline CDR1 reads MGHRA; CDR2 reads YSYEKL. V dropped 5 bases and J dropped 3; count of bases not matched to a gene: 9.

The chain is built from TRBV6-6 and TRBJ2-3; 11 positions match TRBD2. CDR1 is MNHNY and CDR2 is SVGAGI in the germline V gene (reference sequence). Germline trimming cut 4 bases from V and 6 bases from J; bases unmatched to any gene: 9. CDR3 size: 16 residues. The CDR3 bases are TGTGCCAGCAGTTCCGCACTAGCGGGAGCGTCCGATACGCAGTATTTT. Translating gives CASSSALAGASDTQYF.

The gene calls are TRBV5-1 and TRBJ2-2; 9 positions agree with TRBD1. Trimming at V came to 1 base and at J to 5 bases, leaving 3 bases not matched to a gene. This CDR3 contains 15 residues. In germline, CDR1 is SGHRS, CDR2 YFSETQ. The CDR3 here is CASSLIQGATGELFF. The CDR3, as DNA: TGCGCCAGCAGCTTGATACAGGGGGCTACCGGGGAGCTGTTTTTT.

This chain links TRBV19 with TRBJ1-5, with D hard to call. Trimming shortened V by 8 bases and J by 0 bases, and 17 bases separated the two germline ends. The CDR3 length is 16 residues. Germline values: CDR1 LNHDA, CDR2 SQIVND (reference sequence). The CDR3 loop reads CASRLLPSNSNQPQHF. The CDR3 DNA reads as TGTGCCAGTCGTTTACTGCCGAGTAATAGCAATCAGCCCCAGCATTTT.

This chain links TRBV7-9 with TRBJ1-1, with 9 bases identical to TRBD1. This CDR3 region has 15 residues. Per the germline V gene, CDR1 is SEHNR and CDR2 is FQNEAQ (reference sequence). V gave up 5 bases and J gave up 5 bases; unmatched junction bases: 9. CDR3 loop: CASSLLQGAGTEAFF. The CDR3 region has the DNA TGTGCCAGCAGCCTTTTACAGGGGGCTGGGACTGAAGCTTTCTTT. Filled out from reference TRBV7-9 and TRBJ1-1, the complete variable domain reads DTGVSQNPRHKITKRGQNVTFRCDPISEHNRLYWYRQTLGQGPEFLTYFQNEAQLEKSRLLSDRFSAERPKGSFSTLEIQRTEQGDSAMYLCASSLLQGAGTEAFFGQGTRLTVV.

The chain combines TRBV27 with TRBJ2-7; perhaps TRBD2 as D (6 bases). V gave up 4 bases and J gave up 2 bases, with 9 bases separating them. CDR1 and CDR2 from the germline V gene are MNHEY and SMNVEV (reference sequence). The CDR3 length is 13 residues. The CDR3 sequence: CASSSGEAYEQYF. The DNA of the CDR3 is TGTGCCAGCAGTTCGGGGGAGGCCTACGAGCAGTACTTC.

This chain uses TRBV19 with TRBJ1-1; tentative D call: TRBD1 (5 bases). V was clipped by 5 bases and J by 1 base, with 11 bases between them. Per the germline V gene, CDR1 is LNHDA and CDR2 is SQIVND (reference sequence). This CDR3 comprises 14 residues. The CDR3 DNA reads as TGTGCCAGTAGTCCCCGGGGGACGAACACTGAAGCTTTCTTT. This translates into CASSPRGTNTEAFF.